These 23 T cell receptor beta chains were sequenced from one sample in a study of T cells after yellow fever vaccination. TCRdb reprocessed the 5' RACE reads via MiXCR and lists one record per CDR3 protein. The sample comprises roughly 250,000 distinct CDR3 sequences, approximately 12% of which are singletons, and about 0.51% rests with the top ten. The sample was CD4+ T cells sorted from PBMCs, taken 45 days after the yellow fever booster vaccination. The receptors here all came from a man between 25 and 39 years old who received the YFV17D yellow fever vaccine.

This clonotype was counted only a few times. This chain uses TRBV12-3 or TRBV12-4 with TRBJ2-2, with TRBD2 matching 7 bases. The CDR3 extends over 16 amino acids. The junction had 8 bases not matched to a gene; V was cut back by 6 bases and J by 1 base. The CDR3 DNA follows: TGTGCCAGCAGCCTTCGGCCTAGCGGGAACACCGGGGAGCTGTTTTTT. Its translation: CASSLRPSGNTGELFF.

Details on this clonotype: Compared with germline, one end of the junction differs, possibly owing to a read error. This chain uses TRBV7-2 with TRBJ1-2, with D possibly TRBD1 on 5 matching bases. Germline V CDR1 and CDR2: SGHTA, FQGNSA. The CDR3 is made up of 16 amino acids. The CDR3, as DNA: TGTGCCAGCACCTTATCAACGGGACGTCCTGGACGGGGCTACACCTTC. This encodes CASTLSTGRPGRGYTF.

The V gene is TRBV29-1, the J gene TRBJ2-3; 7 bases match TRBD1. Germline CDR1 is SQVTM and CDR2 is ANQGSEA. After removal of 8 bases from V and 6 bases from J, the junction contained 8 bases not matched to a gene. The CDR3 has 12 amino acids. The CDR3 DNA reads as TGCAGCCCATGGACAGGCTCGGATACGCAGTATTTT. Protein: CSPWTGSDTQYF.

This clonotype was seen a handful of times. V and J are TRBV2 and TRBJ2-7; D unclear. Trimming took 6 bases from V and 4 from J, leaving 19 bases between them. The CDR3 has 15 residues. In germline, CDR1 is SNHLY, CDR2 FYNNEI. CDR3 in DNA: TGTGCCAGCAGCGCAATAGACCGGGCCCAATACGAGCAGTACTTC. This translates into CASSAIDRAQYEQYF.

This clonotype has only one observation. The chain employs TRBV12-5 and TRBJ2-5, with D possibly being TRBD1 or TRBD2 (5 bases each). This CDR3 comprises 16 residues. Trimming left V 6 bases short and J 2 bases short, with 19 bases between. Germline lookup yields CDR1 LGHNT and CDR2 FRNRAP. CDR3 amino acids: CASGFQGREGQETQYF. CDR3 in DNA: TGTGCTAGTGGCTTCCAGGGAAGAGAGGGTCAAGAGACCCAGTACTTC.

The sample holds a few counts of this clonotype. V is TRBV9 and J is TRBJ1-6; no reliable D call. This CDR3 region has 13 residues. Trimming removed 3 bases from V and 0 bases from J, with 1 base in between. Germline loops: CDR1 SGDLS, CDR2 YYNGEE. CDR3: CASSDSYNSPLHF. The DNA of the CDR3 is TGTGCCAGCAGCGACTCCTATAATTCACCCCTCCACTTT.

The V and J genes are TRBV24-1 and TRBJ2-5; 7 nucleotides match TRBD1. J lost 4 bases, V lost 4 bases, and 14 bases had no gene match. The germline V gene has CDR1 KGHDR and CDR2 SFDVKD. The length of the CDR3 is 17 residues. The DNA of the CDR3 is TGTGCCACCAGTGACGTTGCTGGGGGAGAGGGGGCAGAGACCCAGTACTTC. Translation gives CATSDVAGGEGAETQYF.

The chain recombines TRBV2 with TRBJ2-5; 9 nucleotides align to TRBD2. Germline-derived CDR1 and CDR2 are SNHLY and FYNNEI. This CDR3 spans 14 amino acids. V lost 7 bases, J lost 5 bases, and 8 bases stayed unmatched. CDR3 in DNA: TGTGCCAGCAAGCAGCTAGCGGGATTCGAGACCCAGTACTTC. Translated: CASKQLAGFETQYF.

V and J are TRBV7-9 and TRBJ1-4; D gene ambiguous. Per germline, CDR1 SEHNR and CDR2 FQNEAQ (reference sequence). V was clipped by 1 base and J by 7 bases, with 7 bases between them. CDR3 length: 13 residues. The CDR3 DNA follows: TGTGCCAGCAGCTTAGAAATCCTTGAAAAACTGTTTTTT. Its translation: CASSLEILEKLFF.

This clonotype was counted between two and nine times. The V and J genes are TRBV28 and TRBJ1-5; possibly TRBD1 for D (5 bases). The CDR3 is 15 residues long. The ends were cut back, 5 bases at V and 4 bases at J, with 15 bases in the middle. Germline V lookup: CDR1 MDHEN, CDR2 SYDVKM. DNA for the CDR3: TGTGCCAGCAGTACACCAGCCGGGGGGAATCAGCCCCAGCATTTT. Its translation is CASSTPAGGNQPQHF.

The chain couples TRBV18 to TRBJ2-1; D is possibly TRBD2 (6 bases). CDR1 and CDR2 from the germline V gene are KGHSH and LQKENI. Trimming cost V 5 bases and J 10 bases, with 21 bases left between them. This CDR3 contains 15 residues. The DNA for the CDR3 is TGTGCCAGCTCAGGGTCCGGGACTCAACGGGAGGAGCAGTTCTTC. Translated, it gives CASSGSGTQREEQFF.

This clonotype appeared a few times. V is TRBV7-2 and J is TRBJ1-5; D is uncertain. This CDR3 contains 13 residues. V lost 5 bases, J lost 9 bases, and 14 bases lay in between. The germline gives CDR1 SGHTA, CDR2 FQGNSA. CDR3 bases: TGTGCCAGCAGCCCCGCGGGTGAATTGCCCCAGCATTTT. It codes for CASSPAGELPQHF. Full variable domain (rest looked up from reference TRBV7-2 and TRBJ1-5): GAGVSQSPSNKVTEKGKDVELRCDPISGHTALYWYRQSLGQGLEFLIYFQGNSAPDKSGLPSDRFSAERTGGSVSTLTIQRTQQEDSAVYLCASSPAGELPQHFGDGTRLSIL.

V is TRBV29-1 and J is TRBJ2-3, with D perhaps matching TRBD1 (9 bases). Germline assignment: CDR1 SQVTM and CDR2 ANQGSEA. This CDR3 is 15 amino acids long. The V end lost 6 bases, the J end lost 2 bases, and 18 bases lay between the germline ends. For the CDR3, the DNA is TGCAGCGTGACCGGGGGGGACAGGGCCACAGATACGCAGTATTTT. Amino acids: CSVTGGDRATDTQYF.

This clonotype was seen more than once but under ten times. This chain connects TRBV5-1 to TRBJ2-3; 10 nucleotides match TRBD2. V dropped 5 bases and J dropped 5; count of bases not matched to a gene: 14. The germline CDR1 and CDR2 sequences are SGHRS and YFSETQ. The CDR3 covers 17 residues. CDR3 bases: TGCGCCAGCAGTTCGGGTTTGACTAGCGGGTTCGAAGATACGCAGTATTTT. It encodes CASSSGLTSGFEDTQYF.

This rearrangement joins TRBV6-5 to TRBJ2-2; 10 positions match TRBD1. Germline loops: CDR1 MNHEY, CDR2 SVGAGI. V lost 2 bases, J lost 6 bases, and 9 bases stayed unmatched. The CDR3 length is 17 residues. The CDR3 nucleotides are TGTGCCAGCAGTTACCGAATCCCGGGACAGGGGTCCGGGGAGCTGTTTTTT. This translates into CASSYRIPGQGSGELFF.

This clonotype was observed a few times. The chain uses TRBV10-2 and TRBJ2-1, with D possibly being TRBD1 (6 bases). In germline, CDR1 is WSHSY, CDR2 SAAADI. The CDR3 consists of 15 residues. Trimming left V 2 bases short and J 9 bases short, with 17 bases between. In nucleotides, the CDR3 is TGCGCCAGCAGTGAGACCCGACAGGTTCATCGTGAGCAGTTCTTC. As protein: CASSETRQVHREQFF.

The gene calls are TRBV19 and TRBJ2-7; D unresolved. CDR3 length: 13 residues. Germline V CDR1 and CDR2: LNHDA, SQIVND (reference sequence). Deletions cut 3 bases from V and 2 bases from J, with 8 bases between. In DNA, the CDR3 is TGTGCCAGTAGTATCGGAATAACCTACGAGCAGTACTTC. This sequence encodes CASSIGITYEQYF.

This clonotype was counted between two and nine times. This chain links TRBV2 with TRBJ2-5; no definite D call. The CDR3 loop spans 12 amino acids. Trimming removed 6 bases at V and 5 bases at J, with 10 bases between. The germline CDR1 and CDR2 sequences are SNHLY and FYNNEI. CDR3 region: CASRRVGETQYF. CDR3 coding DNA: TGTGCCAGCAGACGGGTCGGGGAGACCCAGTACTTC.

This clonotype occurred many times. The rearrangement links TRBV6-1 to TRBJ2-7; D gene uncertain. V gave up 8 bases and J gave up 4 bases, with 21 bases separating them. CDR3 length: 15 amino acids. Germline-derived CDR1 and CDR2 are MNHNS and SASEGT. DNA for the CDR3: TGTGCCAGCTCTCTGAGAGCCACATCAGTTTACGAGCAGTACTTC. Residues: CASSLRATSVYEQYF.

This CDR3 is CSGLLVNEQFF. CDR3 bases: TGCAGCGGCCTCTTAGTAAATGAGCAGTTCTTC. The V and J genes are TRBV29-1 and TRBJ2-1; D is undetermined. Germline V lookup: CDR1 SQVTM, CDR2 ANQGSEA. Trimming cost V 7 bases and J 7 bases, with 11 bases left between them. This CDR3 is 11 amino acids long.

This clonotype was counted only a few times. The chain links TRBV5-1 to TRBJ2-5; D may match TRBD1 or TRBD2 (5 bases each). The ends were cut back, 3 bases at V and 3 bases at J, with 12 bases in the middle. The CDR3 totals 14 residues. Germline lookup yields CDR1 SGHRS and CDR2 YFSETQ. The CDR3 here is CASSWQGRKETQYF. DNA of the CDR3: TGCGCCAGCAGCTGGCAGGGACGAAAAGAGACCCAGTACTTC.

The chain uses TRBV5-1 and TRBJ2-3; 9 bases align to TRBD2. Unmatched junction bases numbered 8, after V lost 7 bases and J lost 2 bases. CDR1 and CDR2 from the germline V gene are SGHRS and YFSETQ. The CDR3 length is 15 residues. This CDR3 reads CASVPGTSPTDTQYF. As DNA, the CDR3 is TGCGCCAGCGTCCCCGGGACTAGCCCCACAGATACGCAGTATTTT.

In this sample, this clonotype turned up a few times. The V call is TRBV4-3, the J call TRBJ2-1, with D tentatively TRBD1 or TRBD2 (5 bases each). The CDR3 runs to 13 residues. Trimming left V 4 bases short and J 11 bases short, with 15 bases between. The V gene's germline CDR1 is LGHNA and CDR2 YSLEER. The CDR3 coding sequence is TGCGCCAGCAGCCTAAACCGGGACGAAAAGCAGTTCTTC. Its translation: CASSLNRDEKQFF.